The source of this T cell receptor beta chain is a study of blood T cell repertoires in COVID-19. At the level of the study: Samples taken during acute and convalescent COVID-19 were collected in the United States, Italy and Spain. Sample material is recorded as cDNA or gDNA derived from T cells, B-cell-depleted T cells, or PBMCs.

The CDR3 loop spans 14 amino acids. Germline lookup yields CDR1 SGHRS and CDR2 YFSETQ. With 3 bases clipped from V and 4 bases from J, the junction kept 4 bases outside the gene matches. In the original analysis: The assay estimated nucleated cells by amplifying reference gene primers. The table came from immunoSEQ multiplex PCR; TCRdb's copy has only in-frame clones and leaves some out. V and J calls and clone size follow that table, whereas D and trimming were derived from the DNA. The sample has about 10,000 clones; around 85% are singletons. Sequenced input: peripheral blood. The source of this sequence is a human donor in a cohort sampled during active COVID-19. This chain connects TRBV5-1 to TRBJ2-7; 10 bases fit TRBD1. The CDR3: CASSSTGGQYEQYF. For the CDR3, the DNA is TGCGCCAGCAGCTCGACAGGGGGCCAGTACGAGCAGTACTTC.